A selection of T cell receptor beta chains follows, all from one sample in a study of control samples from healthy donors and cancer patients. Generated by immunoSEQ multiplex PCR, the TCRdb table keeps only in-frame clones and is missing some. The data hold about 170,000 clones, with roughly 89% observed a single time. Specimen: blood. These receptors all come from a woman in her 30s in good health. CDR3s include the opening cysteine and the closing phenylalanine or tryptophan. The order of the fields is CDR3 protein, CDR3 DNA, clone size, D gene, V gene, J gene. The D gene is left open where the match is weak. Clone size is stated in some rows and not others, as once, few, many or a class when expanded.

CDR3aa: CSVEDRGGTGELFF; CDR3nt: TGCAGCGTTGAAGATCGAGGGGGCACCGGGGAGCTGTTTTTT; abundance: -; d_gene: -; v_gene: TRBV29-1; j_gene: TRBJ2-2
CDR3aa: CASSEARYLAGYSYNEQFF; CDR3nt: TGCGCCAGCAGTGAAGCCAGATATCTAGCGGGTTACTCCTACAATGAGCAGTTCTTC; abundance: -; d_gene: TRBD2; v_gene: TRBV10-1; j_gene: TRBJ2-1
CDR3aa: CASSRESTQPQHF; CDR3nt: TGTGCCAGCAGCCGGGAGAGCACCCAGCCCCAGCATTTT; abundance: -; d_gene: -; v_gene: TRBV3-1/TRBV3-2; j_gene: TRBJ1-5
CDR3aa: CASRQVDYGYTF; CDR3nt: TGTGCCAGCAGACAGGTCGACTATGGCTACACCTTC; abundance: -; d_gene: -; v_gene: TRBV6-5; j_gene: TRBJ1-2
CDR3aa: CASSYSTENTEAFF; CDR3nt: TGTGCCAGCAGTTACTCGACAGAGAACACTGAAGCTTTCTTT; abundance: -; d_gene: -; v_gene: TRBV6-5; j_gene: TRBJ1-1
CDR3aa: CASSPGQGNGELFF; CDR3nt: TGTGCCAGCAGCCCGGGACAGGGTAACGGGGAGCTGTTTTTT; abundance: -; d_gene: TRBD1; v_gene: TRBV11-3; j_gene: TRBJ2-2
CDR3aa: CASSPRGANTGELFF; CDR3nt: TGTGCCAGCAGCCCGAGGGGGGCGAACACCGGGGAGCTGTTTTTT; abundance: -; d_gene: -; v_gene: TRBV3-1/TRBV3-2; j_gene: TRBJ2-2
CDR3aa: CASSWTGTCTF; CDR3nt: TGTGCCAGCAGTTGGACAGGGACCTGCACCTTC; abundance: -; d_gene: TRBD1; v_gene: TRBV12-3/TRBV12-4; j_gene: TRBJ1-2
CDR3aa: CATSDSGTAYGYTF; CDR3nt: TGTGCCACCAGTGACTCCGGGACGGCTTATGGCTACACCTTC; abundance: -; d_gene: -; v_gene: TRBV24-1; j_gene: TRBJ1-2
CDR3aa: CASSPDQGGGELFF; CDR3nt: TGTGCCAGCTCACCGGACCAGGGCGGCGGGGAGCTGTTTTTT; abundance: -; d_gene: -; v_gene: TRBV18; j_gene: TRBJ2-2
CDR3aa: CASSLNGGMLNTEAFF; CDR3nt: TGTGCCAGCAGCTTAAATGGGGGGATGTTGAACACTGAAGCTTTCTTT; abundance: -; d_gene: -; v_gene: TRBV7-3; j_gene: TRBJ1-1
CDR3aa: CASSLQGITEAFF; CDR3nt: TGTGCCAGCAGTCTACAGGGGATCACTGAAGCTTTCTTT; abundance: -; d_gene: TRBD1; v_gene: TRBV6-5; j_gene: TRBJ1-1
CDR3aa: CASSQNSGGSYEQYF; CDR3nt: TGCGCCAGCAGCCAAAATTCAGGGGGCTCCTACGAGCAGTACTTC; abundance: -; d_gene: TRBD1; v_gene: TRBV4-3; j_gene: TRBJ2-7
CDR3aa: CASSQTMNTEAFF; CDR3nt: TGTGCCAGCAGCCAGACGATGAACACTGAAGCTTTCTTT; abundance: -; d_gene: -; v_gene: TRBV3-1/TRBV3-2; j_gene: TRBJ1-1
CDR3aa: CASSLSLSPNTEAFF; CDR3nt: TGTGCCAGCAGTTTATCGCTCAGTCCGAACACTGAAGCTTTCTTT; abundance: -; d_gene: -; v_gene: TRBV27; j_gene: TRBJ1-1
CDR3aa: CASSPRDSSYGYTF; CDR3nt: TGTGCCAGCTCACCACGGGACAGTTCCTATGGCTACACCTTC; abundance: -; d_gene: TRBD1; v_gene: TRBV18; j_gene: TRBJ1-2
CDR3aa: CASSLADREETQYF; CDR3nt: TGCGCCAGCAGCTTGGCCGACAGGGAAGAGACCCAGTACTTC; abundance: -; d_gene: TRBD1; v_gene: TRBV5-1; j_gene: TRBJ2-5
CDR3aa: CSVGGSGNTIYF; CDR3nt: TGCAGCGTTGGGGGTTCTGGAAACACCATATATTTT; abundance: once; d_gene: -; v_gene: TRBV29-1; j_gene: TRBJ1-3
CDR3aa: CASSPSGDSNQPQHF; CDR3nt: TGTGCCAGCAGTCCCTCAGGGGACAGCAATCAGCCCCAGCATTTT; abundance: once; d_gene: -; v_gene: TRBV25-1; j_gene: TRBJ1-5
CDR3aa: CASSNQDGYEKLFF; CDR3nt: TGTGCCAGCAGTAATCAGGACGGGTATGAAAAACTGTTTTTT; abundance: -; d_gene: -; v_gene: TRBV27; j_gene: TRBJ1-4
CDR3aa: CASSLGTSNSPLHF; CDR3nt: TGTGCCAGCAGCTTAGGGACATCTAATTCACCCCTCCACTTT; abundance: -; d_gene: -; v_gene: TRBV7-9; j_gene: TRBJ1-6
CDR3aa: CASSPGTYEQYF; CDR3nt: TGTGCCAGCAGCCCCGGGACCTACGAGCAGTACTTC; abundance: -; d_gene: -; v_gene: TRBV3-1/TRBV3-2; j_gene: TRBJ2-7
CDR3aa: CASSLAGQGADTQYF; CDR3nt: TGTGCCAGCAGCTTGGCAGGACAGGGGGCAGATACGCAGTATTTT; abundance: -; d_gene: TRBD1; v_gene: TRBV5-4; j_gene: TRBJ2-3
CDR3aa: CASPRDRGIQPQHF; CDR3nt: TGTGCCTCCCCCCGGGACAGGGGCATTCAGCCCCAGCATTTT; abundance: -; d_gene: TRBD1; v_gene: TRBV27; j_gene: TRBJ1-5
CDR3aa: CASSQGLAGSYEQYF; CDR3nt: TGTGCCAGCAGCCAAGGACTAGCGGGGTCCTACGAGCAGTACTTC; abundance: -; d_gene: TRBD2; v_gene: TRBV3-1/TRBV3-2; j_gene: TRBJ2-7
CDR3aa: CASSPGLEETQYF; CDR3nt: TGTGCCAGCTCACCGGGACTCGAAGAGACCCAGTACTTC; abundance: -; d_gene: -; v_gene: TRBV18; j_gene: TRBJ2-5
CDR3aa: CASSPTSGTYEQYF; CDR3nt: TGCGCCAGCAGCCCGACTAGCGGGACCTACGAGCAGTACTTC; abundance: -; d_gene: TRBD2; v_gene: TRBV5-1; j_gene: TRBJ2-7
CDR3aa: CASSLRTGGLGANVLTF; CDR3nt: TGTGCCAGCAGCCTTAGGACAGGGGGCCTTGGGGCCAACGTCCTGACTTTC; abundance: once; d_gene: TRBD1; v_gene: TRBV3-1/TRBV3-2; j_gene: TRBJ2-6
CDR3aa: CASSQREGTEAFF; CDR3nt: TGTGCCAGCAGCCAACGGGAGGGCACTGAAGCTTTCTTT; abundance: -; d_gene: -; v_gene: TRBV3-1/TRBV3-2; j_gene: TRBJ1-1
CDR3aa: CASSNQGGNTEAFF; CDR3nt: TGTGCCAGCAGCAACCAGGGTGGGAACACTGAAGCTTTCTTT; abundance: once; d_gene: -; v_gene: TRBV11-2; j_gene: TRBJ1-1
CDR3aa: CASSSSGTSGYNEQFF; CDR3nt: TGTGCCAGCAGTTCATCCGGGACTAGCGGCTACAATGAGCAGTTCTTC; abundance: once; d_gene: TRBD2; v_gene: TRBV28; j_gene: TRBJ2-1
CDR3aa: CASRTGDNEQYF; CDR3nt: TGTGCCAGCAGGACAGGGGACAACGAGCAGTACTTC; abundance: -; d_gene: TRBD1; v_gene: TRBV6-6; j_gene: TRBJ2-7